Listed here are 16 T cell receptor beta chains from one sample, sequenced in a study of regulatory T cells in long-lasting Graves disease. Time point defined: persistent/refractory GD, antithyroid drugs over 5 years with positive TRAb. After RNA was extracted from PBMCs, the TCR library was made from it. With iRepertoire HTBI primers and Arm-PCR of CDR3 regions, TCR beta libraries were built. TCRdb itself ran the multiplex PCR reads through MiXCR, one entry per CDR3 protein. The sample includes 500,000 to 700,000 distinct CDR3 sequences, 25% to 35% of them seen just once. Sequencing used peripheral blood mononuclear cells (PBMCs), obtained when the disease was refractory, from a patient treated with antithyroid drugs. These receptors were collected from a female donor with Graves disease.

The V and J genes are TRBV4-1 and TRBJ1-3; D is ambiguous. Trimming took 0 bases from V and 8 from J, leaving 11 bases between them. This CDR3 spans 14 amino acids. CDR1 MGHRA and CDR2 YSYEKL come from the germline V gene. CDR3 sequence: CASSQEIYPDTIYF. The CDR3 DNA sequence: TGCGCCAGCAGCCAAGAAATTTACCCAGACACCATATATTTT.

The rearrangement links TRBV3-1 to TRBJ1-3, with D maybe TRBD1 (6 bases). The germline gives CDR1 LGHDT, CDR2 YNNKEL (reference sequence). Trimming left V 2 bases short and J 2 bases short, with 13 bases between. The CDR3 sequence is 16 residues long. The CDR3 nucleotides read TGTGCCAGCAGCCAACTCGGGACACCACCTGGAAACACCATATATTTT. It yields the protein CASSQLGTPPGNTIYF. The whole variable domain, filled in from reference TRBV3-1 and TRBJ1-3, reads DTAVSQTPKYLVTQMGNDKSIKCEQNLGHDTMYWYKQDSKKFLKIMFSYNNKELIINETVPNRFSPKSPDKAHLNLHINSLELGDSAVYFCASSQLGTPPGNTIYFGEGSWLTVV.

The rearrangement links TRBV5-1 to TRBJ1-1; D gene uncertain. Germline V gives CDR1 SGHRS, CDR2 YFSETQ. The CDR3 totals 16 residues. The V end lost 3 bases, the J end lost 6 bases, and 21 bases lay between the germline ends. The CDR3 here is CASSSGRGGQGSEAFF. The CDR3, as DNA: TGCGCCAGCAGCTCTGGACGGGGAGGGCAAGGGTCTGAAGCTTTCTTT.

This clonotype was observed at least ten times. J is TRBJ1-2 and V is TRBV2; D ambiguous. Looked up from germline, CDR1 is SNHLY and CDR2 is FYNNEI. The CDR3 consists of 11 residues. V dropped 3 bases and J dropped 8 bases, with 7 bases sitting between them. The CDR3 sequence: CASSDHKGYTF. CDR3 bases: TGTGCCAGCAGTGACCACAAGGGCTACACCTTC.

V is TRBV7-9 and J is TRBJ1-2, with unresolved D. Germline V lookup: CDR1 SEHNR, CDR2 FQNEAQ (reference sequence). Trimming cost V 1 base and J 8 bases, with 17 bases left between them. The CDR3 is 15 residues long. CDR3 region: CASSLGPPALAGYTF. The CDR3 nucleotides are TGTGCCAGCAGCTTAGGGCCCCCAGCCCTGGCGGGCTACACCTTC.

This clonotype was observed a single time. The chain is built from TRBV7-2 and TRBJ1-6, with D possibly TRBD1 on 6 matching bases. CDR3 length: 14 amino acids. Trimming shortened V by 5 bases and J by 10 bases, and 15 bases separated the two germline ends. Germline lookup yields CDR1 SGHTA and CDR2 FQGNSA. The CDR3: CASSLVTGQSPLHF. The CDR3 DNA follows: TGTGCCAGCAGCCTCGTGACAGGACAATCACCCCTCCACTTT.

V usage is TRBV12-3 or TRBV12-4 and J usage is TRBJ2-1; D not certain. The CDR3 is 12 amino acids. V was pared by 4 bases and J by 9 bases, with 10 bases between. CDR3: CASSSATGEQFF. CDR3 nucleotide sequence: TGTGCCAGCAGTTCCGCGACCGGTGAGCAGTTCTTC.

This clonotype was seen a few times. The chain carries TRBV6-1 and TRBJ2-2; TRBD2 matches at 7 bases. Germline CDR1 and CDR2: MNHNS and SASEGT. CDR3 length: 18 residues. Trimming cost V 4 bases and J 1 base; bases outside gene matches: 12. The CDR3 DNA reads TGTGCCAGCAGTGCCCTAACGTTCGGCGGGGGGAACACCGGGGAGCTGTTTTTT. Its protein product is CASSALTFGGGNTGELFF.

The chain recombines TRBV9 with TRBJ1-6; D gene unclear. The germline gives CDR1 SGDLS, CDR2 YYNGEE. V was clipped by 3 bases and J by 6 bases, with 10 bases between them. The CDR3 loop spans 14 amino acids. CDR3 bases: TGTGCCAGCAGCGAAGGGCGGACTAATTCACCCCTCCACTTT. Protein sequence: CASSEGRTNSPLHF.

A few counts support this clonotype. CDR3 nucleotides: TGCGCCAGCAGCCCTACTAAGGATTATGGCTACACCTTC. It codes for CASSPTKDYGYTF. The gene calls are TRBV5-1 and TRBJ1-2; the D is unclear. Deletions cut 4 bases from V and 5 bases from J, with 12 bases between. The CDR3 has 13 amino acids. Germline-derived CDR1 and CDR2 are SGHRS and YFSETQ.

The genes are TRBV7-6 and TRBJ2-5; weak D call: TRBD1 (6 bases). Deletions cut 4 bases from V and 0 bases from J, with 21 bases between. CDR1 is SGHVS and CDR2 is FNYEAQ in the germline V gene. CDR3 length: 18 amino acids. CDR3 in DNA: TGTGCCAGCAGCTCGGATTCACTCGGGACACCTTACCAAGAGACCCAGTACTTC. Its protein is CASSSDSLGTPYQETQYF.

The rearrangement links TRBV20-1 to TRBJ2-7, with no clear D. V was trimmed by 3 bases and J by 3 bases, leaving 12 bases between them. Per germline, CDR1 DFQATT and CDR2 SNEGSKA (reference sequence). The CDR3 runs 13 residues. This CDR3 reads CSASRVVSYEQYF. CDR3 DNA sequence: TGCAGTGCTAGCCGGGTCGTCAGCTACGAGCAGTACTTC.

There are many counts of this clonotype. This chain connects TRBV28 to TRBJ1-1; D is possibly TRBD1 (6 bases). V was cut by 5 bases and J by 4 bases, with 14 bases left in between. Germline V gene sequence: CDR1 MDHEN, CDR2 SYDVKM. This CDR3 contains 14 residues. CDR3 region: CASSETGELTEAFF. CDR3 nucleotides: TGTGCCAGCAGTGAGACAGGTGAACTCACTGAAGCTTTCTTT.

The chain recombines TRBV9 with TRBJ1-1; 7 bases match TRBD1. This CDR3 is 14 amino acids long. V was clipped by 4 bases and J by 6 bases; unmatched bases: 9. CDR1 is SGDLS and CDR2 is YYNGEE in the germline V gene. The CDR3 is CASSSEEGAAEAFF. DNA of the CDR3: TGTGCCAGCAGCTCAGAGGAGGGGGCGGCTGAAGCTTTCTTT.

J is TRBJ1-6 and V is TRBV12-3 or TRBV12-4; 11 bases match TRBD1. The J segment lost 10 bases and the V segment lost 6 bases, leaving 8 bases of the junction unmatched. The CDR3 length is 15 residues. CDR3: CASRIGQGAISPLHF. Written as DNA, the CDR3 is TGTGCCAGCAGAATCGGACAGGGGGCAATCTCACCCCTCCACTTT.

V is TRBV12-3 or TRBV12-4 and J is TRBJ2-6; weak D call: TRBD1 (7 bases). The CDR3 is 16 residues long. V lost 6 bases and J lost 0, with 12 bases in between. The CDR3 region has the DNA TGTGCCAGCAGGCAGGGGGGACCCTCTGGGGCCAACGTCCTGACTTTC. Its protein product is CASRQGGPSGANVLTF.